This entry lists 7 T cell receptor beta chains sequenced from one sample in a study of shared clonotypes between healthy human individuals. Naive CD8 cells lacked CD45RO, underwent positive selection for CCR7 and left out terminally differentiated effector memory CD45RA+ cells. Sequencing was performed with immunoSEQ multiplex PCR; in TCRdb, only in-frame clones are kept and a portion is missing. The data show 2 million to 2.5 million clones, 85% to 95% seen once. Sequenced material: naive CD8+ T cells from PBMCs. The receptors derive from a young man in good health. Some clones in this sample may be carry-over from other donors' samples.

As DNA, the CDR3 is TGTGCCAGTAGTATAGACGACAGGGAGGATCAGCCCCAGCATTTT. It encodes CASSIDDREDQPQHF. The chain carries TRBV19 and TRBJ1-5, with 7 bases that match TRBD1. This CDR3 has 15 amino acids. Per germline, CDR1 LNHDA and CDR2 SQIVND (reference sequence). Germline trimming cut 0 bases from V and 5 bases from J; bases unmatched to any gene: 4.

CDR3 bases: TGTGCCACTTCGGCCGGGCCGAAGACTTTCTTT. Translating gives CATSAGPKTFF. The chain has TRBV27 and TRBJ1-1; no clear D gene. Germline loops: CDR1 MNHEY, CDR2 SMNVEV (reference sequence). V gave up 10 bases and J gave up 12 bases, with 18 bases separating them. The CDR3 is 11 residues long.

CDR3 loop: CASSWARVNTGELFF. CDR3 coding DNA: TGTGCCAGCAGTTGGGCAAGAGTGAACACCGGGGAGCTGTTTTTT. This sequence joins TRBV27 and TRBJ2-2; D is unclear. Trimming shortened V by 4 bases and J by 1 base, and 10 bases separated the two germline ends. Per germline, CDR1 MNHEY and CDR2 SMNVEV (reference sequence). The CDR3 is made up of 15 amino acids.

The chain uses TRBV28 and TRBJ2-2, with D tentatively TRBD2 (5 bases). Germline lookup yields CDR1 MDHEN and CDR2 SYDVKM. Trimming took 3 bases from V and 3 from J, leaving 14 bases between them. The CDR3 totals 16 residues. CDR3 in amino acids: CASSLEDSGYTGELFF. In DNA form, the CDR3 reads TGTGCCAGCAGTTTGGAGGATAGTGGGTACACCGGGGAGCTGTTTTTT.

The CDR3 bases are TGTGCCAGCAGTGTGACAGGGGGAGCCACTGAAGCTTTCTTT. Its translation is CASSVTGGATEAFF. The V and J genes are TRBV27 and TRBJ1-1, with 9 nucleotides matching TRBD1. The CDR3 consists of 14 residues. In germline, CDR1 is MNHEY, CDR2 SMNVEV (reference sequence). V lost 5 bases and J lost 4; bases outside the gene matches: 5.

The genes are TRBV5-1 and TRBJ2-7; 10 nucleotides line up with TRBD1. Germline V CDR1 and CDR2: SGHRS, YFSETQ. The CDR3 is made up of 14 amino acids. J was trimmed by 2 bases and V by 4 bases; bases with no gene match: 3. The CDR3 nucleotides read TGCGCCAGCAGCCCGACAGGGGGCGCCTACGAGCAGTACTTC. Amino acids: CASSPTGGAYEQYF. Full variable domain (missing parts from reference TRBV5-1 and TRBJ2-7): KAGVTQTPRYLIKTRGQQVTLSCSPISGHRSVSWYQQTPGQGLQFLFEYFSETQRNKGNFPGRFSGRQFSNSRSEMNVSTLELGDSALYLCASSPTGGAYEQYFGPGTRLTVT.

CDR3 sequence (DNA): TGCGCCAGCAGTTCCCTAGCGGGCTACAATGAGCAGTTCTTC. It specifies CASSSLAGYNEQFF. The chain couples TRBV10-2 to TRBJ2-1; 8 nucleotides align to TRBD2. CDR3 size: 14 residues. The ends lost 5 bases at V and 3 bases at J; junction bases unmatched: 3. Germline-derived CDR1 and CDR2 are WSHSY and SAAADI.